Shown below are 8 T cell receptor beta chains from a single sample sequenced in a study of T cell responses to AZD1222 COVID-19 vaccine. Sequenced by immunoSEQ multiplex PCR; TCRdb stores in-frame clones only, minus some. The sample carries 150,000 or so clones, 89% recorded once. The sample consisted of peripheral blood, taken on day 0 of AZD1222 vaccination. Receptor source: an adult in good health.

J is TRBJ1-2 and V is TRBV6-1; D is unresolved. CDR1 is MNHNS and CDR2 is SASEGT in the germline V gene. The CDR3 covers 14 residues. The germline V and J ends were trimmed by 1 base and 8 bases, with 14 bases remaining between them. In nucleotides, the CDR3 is TGTGCCAGCAGTGAAGACTCGTTTTCCTCGGGCTACACCTTC. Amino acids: CASSEDSFSSGYTF.

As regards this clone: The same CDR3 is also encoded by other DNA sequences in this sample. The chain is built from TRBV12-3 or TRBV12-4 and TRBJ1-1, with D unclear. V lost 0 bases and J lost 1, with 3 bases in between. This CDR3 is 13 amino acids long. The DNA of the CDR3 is TGTGCCAGCAGTTTAGCCGGGAACACTGAAGCTTTCTTT. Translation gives CASSLAGNTEAFF.

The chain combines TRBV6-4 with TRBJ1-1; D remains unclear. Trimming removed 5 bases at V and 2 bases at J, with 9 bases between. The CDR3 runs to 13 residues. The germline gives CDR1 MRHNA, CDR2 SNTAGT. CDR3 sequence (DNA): TGTGCCAGCAGTTCCCGGGGTAACACTGAAGCTTTCTTT. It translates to CASSSRGNTEAFF.

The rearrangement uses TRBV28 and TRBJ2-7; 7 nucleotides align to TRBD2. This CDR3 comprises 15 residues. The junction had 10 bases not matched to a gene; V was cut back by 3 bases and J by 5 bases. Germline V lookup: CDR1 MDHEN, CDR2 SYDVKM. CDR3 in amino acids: CASSLFTGGGHEQYF. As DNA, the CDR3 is TGTGCCAGCAGTTTGTTTACCGGGGGAGGGCACGAGCAGTACTTC.

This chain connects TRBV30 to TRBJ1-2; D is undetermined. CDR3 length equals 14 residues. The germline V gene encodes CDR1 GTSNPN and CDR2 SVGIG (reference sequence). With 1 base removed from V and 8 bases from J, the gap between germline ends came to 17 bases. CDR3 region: CAWSGGRGRYGYTF. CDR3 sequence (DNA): TGTGCCTGGAGTGGGGGTCGGGGTCGCTACGGCTACACCTTC.

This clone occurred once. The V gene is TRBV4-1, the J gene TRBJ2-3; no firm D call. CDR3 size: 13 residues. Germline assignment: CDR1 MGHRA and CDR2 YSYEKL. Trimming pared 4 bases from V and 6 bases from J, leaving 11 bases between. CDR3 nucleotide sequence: TGCGCCAGCAGCCGTGCTTGGGTCGATACGCAGTATTTT. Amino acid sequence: CASSRAWVDTQYF.

CDR3 in amino acids: CASSPGITGGAEAFF. In DNA, the CDR3 is TGTGCCAGCTCACCAGGGATCACGGGGGGTGCTGAAGCTTTCTTT. The V call is TRBV18, the J call TRBJ1-1; a weak D match, TRBD1 (5 bases). Germline-derived CDR1 and CDR2 are KGHSH and LQKENI. The CDR3 loop spans 15 amino acids. V dropped 2 bases and J dropped 6 bases, with 16 bases sitting between them.

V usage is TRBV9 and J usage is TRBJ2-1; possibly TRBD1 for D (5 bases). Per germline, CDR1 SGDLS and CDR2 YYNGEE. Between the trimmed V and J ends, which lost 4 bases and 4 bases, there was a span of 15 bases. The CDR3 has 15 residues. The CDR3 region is CASSSRVGQYNEQFF. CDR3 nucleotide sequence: TGTGCCAGCAGCTCAAGGGTGGGGCAGTACAATGAGCAGTTCTTC.